This TCR beta chain was sequenced in a study of beta chain features in type 1 diabetes. Since all of the isolated RNA was reverse transcribed, expressed TCRB transcripts were what got sequenced. Clones were read by immunoSEQ multiplex PCR, and TCRdb kept only the in-frame ones, dropping some. The table includes under 500,000 clones, approximately 30% detected once. CD45RO/CCR7/CD25/CD127/CD95/CD27 staining was used to isolate CD4+ naive, central memory, regulatory and stem cell-like memory cells by sorting. V gave up 3 bases and J gave up 7 bases; unmatched junction bases: 7. The CDR3 extends over 15 amino acids. Germline-derived CDR1 and CDR2 are LGHNA and YSLEER.

This TCR came from a young man in good health. The sequenced sample consisted of naive CD4+ T cells from blood. The rearrangement uses TRBV4-3 and TRBJ2-2, with TRBD2 matching 8 bases. The CDR3 here is CASSQISGVGGELFF. For the CDR3, the DNA is TGCGCCAGCAGCCAGATTAGCGGGGTGGGCGGGGAGCTGTTTTTT.